What follows describes a single TCR beta chain. Antigen: not known. The study ran its PCR with 60 Vbeta and 13 Jbeta primers. Method: immunoSEQ multiplex PCR; TCRdb's copy keeps in-frame clones and lacks some. The sample holds about 100,000 clones, roughly four fifths seen once. The data originate from a study of cytomegalovirus exposure and HLA in healthy donors. On the study more broadly: Drawn from HLA-typed donors, approximately 86 million unique TCRs were held in an early data release.

General study findings and limits: Per published accounts, TCR beta sequences correctly predicted the HLA-A and HLA-B alleles of most subjects. Relative to equally common others, HLA-associated TCR beta chains showed greater clonal expansion in a later analysis. Indistinguishability led to the exclusion of some V segments, TRBV6-2 and TRBV6-3 included.

CDR1 and CDR2 from the germline V gene are KGHSH and LQKENI. V lost 3 bases and J lost 3, with 11 bases in between. The CDR3 length is 14 residues. The sequencing sample was made of PBMCs. The sequence derives from a woman aged 60-75 years in good health and CMV-seropositive. The chain combines TRBV18 with TRBJ1-1; D not resolved. The CDR3 DNA is TGTGCCAGCTCACCTCGCGGAATGGACACTGAAGCTTTCTTT. Protein product: CASSPRGMDTEAFF.